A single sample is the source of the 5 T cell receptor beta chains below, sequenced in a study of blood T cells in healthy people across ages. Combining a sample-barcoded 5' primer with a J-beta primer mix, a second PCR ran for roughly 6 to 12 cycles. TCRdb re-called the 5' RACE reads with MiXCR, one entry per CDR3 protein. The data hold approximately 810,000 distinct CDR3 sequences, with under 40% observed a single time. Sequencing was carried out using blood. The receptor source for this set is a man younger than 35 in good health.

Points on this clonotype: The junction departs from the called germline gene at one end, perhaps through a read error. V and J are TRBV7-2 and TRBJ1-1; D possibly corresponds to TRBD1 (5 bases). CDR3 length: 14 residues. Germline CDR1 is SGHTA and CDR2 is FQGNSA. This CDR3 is CVSSFTQGITEAFF. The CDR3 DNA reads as TGTGTCAGCAGCTTCACCCAGGGAATCACTGAAGCTTTCTTT.

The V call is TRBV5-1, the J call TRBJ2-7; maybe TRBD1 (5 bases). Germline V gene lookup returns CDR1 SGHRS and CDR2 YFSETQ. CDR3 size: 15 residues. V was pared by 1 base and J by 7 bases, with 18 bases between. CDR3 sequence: CASSLPGPPYNEQYF. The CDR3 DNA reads TGCGCCAGCAGCTTGCCAGGGCCTCCTTACAATGAGCAGTACTTC.

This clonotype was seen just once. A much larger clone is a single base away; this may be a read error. The CDR3 loop is CASSTRTGSEKLFF. The DNA for the CDR3 is TGCGCCAGCAGCACCCGGACAGGGAGCGAAAAACTGTTTTTT. V is TRBV4-1 and J is TRBJ1-4; 8 bases fit TRBD1. The trim removed 5 bases at V and 8 bases at J, leaving 7 bases unmatched. Germline loops: CDR1 MGHRA, CDR2 YSYEKL. This CDR3 spans 14 amino acids.

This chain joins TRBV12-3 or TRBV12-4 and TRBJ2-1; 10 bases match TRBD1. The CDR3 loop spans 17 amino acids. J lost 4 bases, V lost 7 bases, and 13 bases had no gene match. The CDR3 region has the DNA TGTGCCAGCACGCGACAGGGGGCTTTTCCCTATTACAATGAGCAGTTCTTC. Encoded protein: CASTRQGAFPYYNEQFF.

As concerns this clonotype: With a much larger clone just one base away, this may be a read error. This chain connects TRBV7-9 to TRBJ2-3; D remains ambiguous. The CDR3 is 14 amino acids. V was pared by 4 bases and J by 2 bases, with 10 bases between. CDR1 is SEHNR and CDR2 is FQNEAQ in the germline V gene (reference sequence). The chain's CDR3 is CASSYLGDTDTQYF. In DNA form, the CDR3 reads TGTGCCAGCAGCTACCTCGGAGACACAGATACGCAGTATTTT.